The 14 T cell receptor beta chains listed next were all sequenced from one sample in a study. One entry per CDR3 protein results from TCRdb running MiXCR on the RT-PCR reads. The sample gives fewer than 800,000 distinct CDR3 sequences, approximately 15% of which show up once; around 3.3% is in the top ten. Sequences were obtained from memory CD4+ T cells from blood. The origin of the receptors is a female donor in good health, serving as a healthy control.

Turning to this clonotype: Since a much larger clone is just one base distant, this may be a read error. The V gene is TRBV10-3, the J gene TRBJ1-1, with D unresolved. Germline lookup yields CDR1 ENHRY and CDR2 SYGVKD. This CDR3 has 12 amino acids. Trimming shortened V by 4 bases and J by 0 bases, and 3 bases separated the two germline ends. The CDR3 DNA reads as TGTGCCATCAGTGGGGTGAACACTGAAGCTTTCTTT. Its translation is CAISGVNTEAFF.

The chain is built from TRBV5-1 and TRBJ2-5, with D perhaps TRBD2 (6 bases). The CDR3 sequence is 15 residues long. V lost 3 bases to trimming and J lost 4 bases, with 16 bases between them. Germline CDR1 SGHRS, CDR2 YFSETQ. This CDR3 reads CASSSLSSDGETQYF. CDR3 nucleotides: TGCGCCAGCAGCTCGTTGTCTAGCGATGGAGAGACCCAGTACTTC.

Only a few counts were recorded for this clonotype. The rearrangement uses TRBV30 and TRBJ2-3; D not certain. The CDR3 extends over 12 amino acids. Trimming stripped 0 bases from V and 8 bases from J, with 9 bases between. Germline CDR1 GTSNPN, CDR2 SVGIG (reference sequence). The CDR3 is CAWSVGVGTQYF. The CDR3 coding sequence is TGTGCCTGGAGTGTAGGAGTGGGTACGCAGTATTTT.

A few counts support this clonotype. The rearrangement links TRBV5-6 to TRBJ2-2; a weak D match, TRBD2 (5 bases). V was clipped by 4 bases and J by 4 bases, with 14 bases between them. Per germline, CDR1 SGHDT and CDR2 YYEEEE. The CDR3 extends over 15 amino acids. In DNA form, the CDR3 reads TGTGCCAGCAGCATCATCGGGGAACCCACCGGGGAGCTGTTTTTT. Protein sequence: CASSIIGEPTGELFF. Looking up the rest from reference TRBV5-6 and TRBJ2-2 gives the full variable domain: DAGVTQSPTHLIKTRGQQVTLRCSPKSGHDTVSWYQQALGQGPQFIFQYYEEEERQRGNFPDRFSGHQFPNYSSELNVNALLLGDSALYLCASSIIGEPTGELFFGEGSRLTVL.

The chain combines TRBV5-1 with TRBJ2-1; weak D call: TRBD2 (6 bases). The CDR3 extends over 13 amino acids. With 0 bases removed from V and 12 bases from J, the gap between germline ends came to 13 bases. Germline loops: CDR1 SGHRS, CDR2 YFSETQ. The CDR3 loop reads CASSLVGARGQFF. DNA for the CDR3: TGCGCCAGCAGCTTGGTAGGGGCGCGGGGGCAGTTCTTC.

CDR3 region: CASSYSPHNRDEETQYF. The CDR3 DNA is TGTGCCAGCAGTTACTCGCCCCACAACCGGGACGAAGAGACCCAGTACTTC. V is TRBV6-2 or TRBV6-3 and J is TRBJ2-5; possibly TRBD1 or TRBD2 for D (5 bases each). The germline CDR1 and CDR2 sequences are MNHEY and SVGEGT. This CDR3 has 17 amino acids. With 0 bases removed from V and 3 bases from J, the gap between germline ends came to 17 bases.

The genes are TRBV5-4 and TRBJ1-1; the D gene is possibly TRBD1 (5 bases). The CDR3 loop spans 12 amino acids. Trimming removed 3 bases at V and 8 bases at J, with 11 bases between. Germline loops: CDR1 SGHNT, CDR2 YYREEE (reference sequence). DNA for the CDR3: TGTGCCAGCAGCTCCGCAGGGTGGGAAGCTTTCTTT. Protein: CASSSAGWEAFF.

The chain links TRBV30 to TRBJ2-1; 8 nucleotides agree with TRBD2. The V and J ends lost 5 bases and 1 base, in that order; junction bases with no gene match: 4. This CDR3 comprises 14 residues. Per the germline V gene, CDR1 is GTSNPN and CDR2 is SVGIG (reference sequence). CDR3 sequence: CAWGSGGSYNEQFF. Written as DNA, the CDR3 is TGTGCCTGGGGGTCGGGGGGGTCCTACAATGAGCAGTTCTTC.

This clonotype has only one observation. J is TRBJ2-2 and V is TRBV19, with D possibly being TRBD1 (6 bases). Trimming took off 3 bases at V and 4 bases at J, with 12 bases between the two ends. The germline CDR1 and CDR2 sequences are LNHDA and SQIVND (reference sequence). The CDR3 has 15 amino acids. CDR3 nucleotides: TGTGCCAGTAGTATTACAGGGTTAACCACCGGGGAGCTGTTTTTT. The encoded protein is CASSITGLTTGELFF.

This clonotype has a handful of counts. CDR3: CASSPRGSMNTEAFF. In nucleotides, the CDR3 is TGTGCCAGCAGCCCCCGGGGGTCCATGAACACTGAAGCTTTCTTT. The chain couples TRBV28 to TRBJ1-1, with a tentative D call TRBD1 (5 bases). The CDR3 is made up of 15 amino acids. V dropped 6 bases and J dropped 0 bases, with 14 bases sitting between them. The germline CDR1 and CDR2 sequences are MDHEN and SYDVKM.

This clonotype has more than one count but fewer than ten. V is TRBV20-1 and J is TRBJ1-4; no reliable D call. This CDR3 is 14 amino acids long. V was clipped by 6 bases and J by 8 bases, with 19 bases between them. Germline CDR1 is DFQATT and CDR2 is SNEGSKA (reference sequence). The CDR3 DNA sequence: TGCAGTGCCCTGGACTCTTTGGGTAGCGAAAAACTGTTTTTT. Amino acid sequence: CSALDSLGSEKLFF.

This clonotype was observed a few times. The chain links TRBV28 to TRBJ1-1; unclear D gene. This CDR3 has 15 amino acids. The V end was cut by 2 bases, the J end by 1 base, with 11 bases between. Germline CDR1 reads MDHEN; CDR2 reads SYDVKM. The CDR3 nucleotides are TGTGCCAGCAGTTTAGCGCTCGTGGGGAACACTGAAGCTTTCTTT. This sequence encodes CASSLALVGNTEAFF.

The genes are TRBV28 and TRBJ2-7; either TRBD1 or TRBD2 may fit D (5 bases each). Trimming removed 7 bases from V and 5 bases from J, with 15 bases in between. The CDR3 sequence is 13 residues long. Germline CDR1 is MDHEN and CDR2 is SYDVKM. CDR3: CASTLGEFNEQYF. In nucleotides, the CDR3 is TGTGCCAGCACCCTAGGGGAGTTCAACGAGCAGTACTTC.

This clonotype was detected many times. In nucleotides, the CDR3 is TGTGCCAGCAGCTCTATGGGGGCAACTAATGAAAAACTGTTTTTT. This translates into CASSSMGATNEKLFF. This chain links TRBV7-2 with TRBJ1-4; TRBD1 might be the D (5 bases). This CDR3 spans 15 amino acids. Germline V gives CDR1 SGHTA, CDR2 FQGNSA. The ends were cut back, 4 bases at V and 0 bases at J, with 9 bases in the middle. Full variable domain (rest looked up from reference TRBV7-2 and TRBJ1-4): GAGVSQSPSNKVTEKGKDVELRCDPISGHTALYWYRQSLGQGLEFLIYFQGNSAPDKSGLPSDRFSAERTGGSVSTLTIQRTQQEDSAVYLCASSSMGATNEKLFFGSGTQLSVL.